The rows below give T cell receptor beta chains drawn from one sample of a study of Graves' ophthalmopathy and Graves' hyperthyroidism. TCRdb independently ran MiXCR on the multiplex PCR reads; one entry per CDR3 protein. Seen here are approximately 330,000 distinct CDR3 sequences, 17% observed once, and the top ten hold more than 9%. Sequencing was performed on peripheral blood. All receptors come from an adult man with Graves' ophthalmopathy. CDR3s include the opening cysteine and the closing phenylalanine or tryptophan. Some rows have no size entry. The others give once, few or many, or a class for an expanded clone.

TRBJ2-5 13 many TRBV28 CASSFQGSETQYF
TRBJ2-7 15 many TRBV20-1 CSARGDGASGGRRYF
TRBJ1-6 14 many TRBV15 CATSIKRSSAPLHF
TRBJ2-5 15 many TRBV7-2 CASSVTGTSRETQYF
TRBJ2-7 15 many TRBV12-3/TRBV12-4 CASSHRDGRSYEQYF
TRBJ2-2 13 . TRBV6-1 CASYQLGTGELFF
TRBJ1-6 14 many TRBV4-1 CASSRAGGGSPLHF
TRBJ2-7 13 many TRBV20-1 CSASDGLHYEQYF
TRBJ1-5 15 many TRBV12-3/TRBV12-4 CASSTRGLGNQPQHF
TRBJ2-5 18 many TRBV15 CATSRDALLASGGETQYF
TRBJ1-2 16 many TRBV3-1 CASSQLNRQSHYGYTF
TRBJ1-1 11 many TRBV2 CASSEGARSFF
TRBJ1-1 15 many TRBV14 CASSPETGRITEAFF
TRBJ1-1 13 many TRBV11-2 CASSTQRGTEAFF
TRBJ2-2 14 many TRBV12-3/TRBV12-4 CASSPGGSSGELFF
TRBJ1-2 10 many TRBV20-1 CSARPRGYTF
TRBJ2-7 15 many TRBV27 CASSEGHGATYEQYF
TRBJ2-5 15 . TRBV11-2 CASSLTGERQETQYF
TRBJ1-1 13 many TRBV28 CASLTGRFTEAFF
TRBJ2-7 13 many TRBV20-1 CSARGDRPYEQYF
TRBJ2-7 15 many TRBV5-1 CASSLHWAASNEQYF
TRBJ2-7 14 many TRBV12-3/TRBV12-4 CASSWGGSFYEQYF
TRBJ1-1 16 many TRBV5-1 CASSPRGTGPNTEAFF
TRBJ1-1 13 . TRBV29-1 CSVLQRANTEAFF
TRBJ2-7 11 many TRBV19 CASDGGYEQYF
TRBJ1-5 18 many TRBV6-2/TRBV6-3 CASSYSRQGAPSNQPQHF
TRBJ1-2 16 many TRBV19 CASSILSGLDVSGYTF
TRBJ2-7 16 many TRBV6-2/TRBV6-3 CASSVTGTSGTYEQYF
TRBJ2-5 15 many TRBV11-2 CASSLKADRLVTQYF
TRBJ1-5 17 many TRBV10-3 CAISDRDPADSNQPQHF
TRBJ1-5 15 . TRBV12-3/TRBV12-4 CATSRGTETGQPQHF
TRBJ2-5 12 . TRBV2 CACWGVAETQYF
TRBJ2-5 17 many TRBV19 CASSIRLAGGPGQTQYF
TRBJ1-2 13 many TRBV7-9 CASSSRDRYGYTF
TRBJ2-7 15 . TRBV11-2 CASSSTSGPSYEQYF
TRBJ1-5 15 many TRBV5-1 CASSLVWVGNQPQHF
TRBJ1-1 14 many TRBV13 CASRNQGVNTEAFF
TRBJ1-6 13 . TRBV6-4 CASSAEPRSPLHF
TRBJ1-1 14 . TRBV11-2 CASSLEGVNTEAFF
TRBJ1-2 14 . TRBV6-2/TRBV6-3 CASSYVGTALGYTF